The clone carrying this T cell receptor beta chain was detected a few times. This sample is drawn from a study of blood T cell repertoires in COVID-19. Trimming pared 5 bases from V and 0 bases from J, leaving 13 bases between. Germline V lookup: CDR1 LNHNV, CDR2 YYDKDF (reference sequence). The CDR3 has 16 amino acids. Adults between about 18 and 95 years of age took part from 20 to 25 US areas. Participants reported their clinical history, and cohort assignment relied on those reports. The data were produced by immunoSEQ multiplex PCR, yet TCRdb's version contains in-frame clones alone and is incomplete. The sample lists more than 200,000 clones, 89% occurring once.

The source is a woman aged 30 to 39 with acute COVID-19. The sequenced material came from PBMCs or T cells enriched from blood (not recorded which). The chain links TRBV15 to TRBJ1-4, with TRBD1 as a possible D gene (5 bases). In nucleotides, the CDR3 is TGTGCCACCAGCCTGGGGTGGGGCACAACTAATGAAAAACTGTTTTTT. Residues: CATSLGWGTTNEKLFF.